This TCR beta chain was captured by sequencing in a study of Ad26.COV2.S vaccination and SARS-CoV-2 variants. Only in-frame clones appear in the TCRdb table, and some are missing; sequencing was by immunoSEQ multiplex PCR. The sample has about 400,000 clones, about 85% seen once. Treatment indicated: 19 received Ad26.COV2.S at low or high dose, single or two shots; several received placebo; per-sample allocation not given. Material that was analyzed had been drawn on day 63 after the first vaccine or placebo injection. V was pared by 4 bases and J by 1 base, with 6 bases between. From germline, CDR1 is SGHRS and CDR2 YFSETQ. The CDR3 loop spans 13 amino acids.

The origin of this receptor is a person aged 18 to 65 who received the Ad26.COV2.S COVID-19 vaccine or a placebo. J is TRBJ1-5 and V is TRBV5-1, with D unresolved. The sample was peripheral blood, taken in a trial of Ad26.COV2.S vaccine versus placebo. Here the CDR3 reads CASSPGSNQPQHF. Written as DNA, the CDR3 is TGCGCCAGCAGCCCGGGAAGCAATCAGCCCCAGCATTTT.